This T cell receptor (beta chain) was sequenced during a study of T-cell reconstitution after alpha-beta-depleted transplantation in children. Study results and limitations: Certain patients had high TCRbeta diversity at day 60, and it came from recipient T cells and thymic progenitors that survived.

CDR1 and CDR2 (germline): MNHEY, SVGAGI. V was clipped by 3 bases and J by 2 bases; unmatched bases: 5. This CDR3 is built from 15 residues. For TCRbeta, the library was prepared with unique molecular identifiers. TCRdb ran MiXCR on the PCR reads and lists one entry per CDR3 protein. This table holds about 640,000 distinct CDR3 sequences, under 15% found once. As concerns this clonotype: Its specificity is unknown.

The J gene is TRBJ2-7, the V gene TRBV6-5; 9 positions agree with TRBD2. The receptor was isolated from a male patient between 5 and 17 years old who had a stem cell transplant for acute myeloid leukemia, so the T cells may come from the graft donor. Sequenced material: PBMCs, mostly from graft donor cells, taken 360 days after TCRalphabeta/CD19-depleted stem cell transplant. CDR3 DNA sequence: TGTGCCAGCAGTTATATGTCTAGCGGGACCTACGAGCAGTACTTC. Protein: CASSYMSSGTYEQYF.